This T cell receptor beta chain is drawn from a study of CD8 T cells in Susac syndrome (dated by TCRdb to the late 2010s). As for the study more broadly: Among the sequenced Susac syndrome patients, about six had clinically active disease and about eight were in clinical remission. The clonality of the CD8+ T cell repertoire was compared across over 10 healthy donors, about 14 Susac syndrome patients and under 19 multiple sclerosis patients. The study used repertoire sequencing to test whether antigen drove CD8+ T cell activation and differentiation in Susac syndrome. At blood withdrawal, Susac syndrome patients were therapy-naive, treated with corticosteroids (with IVIg additionally given to some), or treated with IVIg alone.

Counted from cysteine to phenylalanine, this CDR3 has 12 amino acids. Only the CDR3 region is kept as DNA, spanning 36 bases read in frame from base 1. Trimming costs V 6 bases and J 5 bases, and their ends lie 10 bases apart. CDR1 and CDR2 (LNHDA, SQIVND) derive from the germline V gene (reference sequence). This clonotype was counted once. Its antigen is unknown. No base quality values were provided; no much bigger clone lies one nucleotide off. One read offers little support. High-throughput TCR beta sequencing profiled peripheral blood CD8+ and CD4+ T cells from healthy donors, Susac syndrome patients and multiple sclerosis patients. The Susac syndrome patients fulfilled recently defined diagnostic criteria for either definite or probable disease. CD8+ TEMRA cells were enriched by FACS, while bulk CD8+ and CD4+ T cells were purified by magnetic negative isolation. Blood was collected in EDTA tubes and processed within 24 hours, with PBMCs isolated through density gradient centrifugation. PBMCs intended for TCR sequencing were cryopreserved in liquid nitrogen and were subsequently thawed in a 37 degrees C water bath. Purity of sorted or isolated CD4+, CD8+ and CD8+ TEMRA cells was at least 90%.

Study-wide conclusions, independent of this receptor: In the total CD8+ and CD8+ TEMRA repertoires, sixteen and five Susac-specific public clones, respectively, were identified. CD8+ repertoires in Susac syndrome showed clonal expansion, which was highest in CD8+ TEMRA cells and was greater in clinically active patients than in remitting patients. The study acknowledged that relatively few individuals were included in the TCR sequencing and HLA analysis.

RNA was extracted using the RNeasy kit, and roughly 0.5 to 1 microgram was reverse transcribed with random hexamers. TCR beta CDR3 regions were amplified with the immunoSEQ multiplex PCR assay covering 54 Vbeta and 13 Jbeta segments. PCR amplification bias was corrected using a synthetic template baseline for primer optimization and computational correction. As for the original processing: Reads were assigned to V, D and J genes according to IMGT and analyzed in immunoSEQ Analyzer, with only productive sequences retained. To calculate clonality, Shannon entropy was normalized by log2 of the number of productive unique sequences and then subtracted from one. For each patient and control, public and private clones were evaluated within the 100 most prevalent clones. Clones were defined as Susac-specific when absent from the healthy and MS cohorts, from fewer than 1,200 published viral clones and from other ImmuneACCESS disease sequences. Through fastp at Q25 and MiXCR, TCRdb rebuilt clones from the public reads, retaining in-frame beta chains. Each entry is one CDR3 protein sequence, shown with its most common DNA and genes. It is TCRdb's table, rather than the study itself, that gives the V and J calls and clone size. Across this sample there are fewer than 80,000 distinct CDR3 sequences, with roughly 94% seen only once. The ten most abundant clones make up about 0.48% of the sample.

The chain is encoded by TRBV19 joined to TRBJ1-1; the D gene assignment is ambiguous. The sequenced sample was CD8+ T cells from PBMCs. The source is a human donor with Susac syndrome. The CDR3 protein: CASRISNTEAFF. The base sequence is TGTGCCAGTAGGATCTCGAATACTGAAGCTTTCTTT.